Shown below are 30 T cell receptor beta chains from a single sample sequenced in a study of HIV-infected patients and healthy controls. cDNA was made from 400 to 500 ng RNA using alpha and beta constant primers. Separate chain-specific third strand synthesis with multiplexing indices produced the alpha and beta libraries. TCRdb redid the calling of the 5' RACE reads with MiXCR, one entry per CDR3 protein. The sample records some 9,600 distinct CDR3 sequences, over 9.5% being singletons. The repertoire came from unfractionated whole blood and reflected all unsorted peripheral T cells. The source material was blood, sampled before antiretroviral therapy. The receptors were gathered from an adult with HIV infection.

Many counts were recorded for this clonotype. The CDR3 DNA reads TGTGCCAGCAGTCCTCCCGGGACAGGGGGAGAAAAACTGTTTTTT. It translates to CASSPPGTGGEKLFF. V is TRBV6-2 or TRBV6-3 and J is TRBJ1-4; 11 bases fit TRBD1. Germline-derived CDR1 and CDR2 are MNHEY and SVGEGT. The CDR3 extends over 15 amino acids. Trimming took 5 bases from V and 8 from J; bases not matched to a gene: 7.

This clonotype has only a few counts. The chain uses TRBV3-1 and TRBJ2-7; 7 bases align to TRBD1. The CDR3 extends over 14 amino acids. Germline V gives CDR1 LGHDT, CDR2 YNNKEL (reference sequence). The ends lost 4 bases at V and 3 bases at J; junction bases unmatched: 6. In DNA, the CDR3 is TGTGCCAGCAGCCGGTCGACAGGGATCTACGAGCAGTACTTC. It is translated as CASSRSTGIYEQYF.

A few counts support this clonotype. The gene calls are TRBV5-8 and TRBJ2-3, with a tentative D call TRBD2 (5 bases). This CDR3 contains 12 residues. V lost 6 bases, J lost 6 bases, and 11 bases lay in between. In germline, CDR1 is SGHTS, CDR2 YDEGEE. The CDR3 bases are TGTGCCAGCACCCCCCGCGGGGATACGCAGTATTTT. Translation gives CASTPRGDTQYF.

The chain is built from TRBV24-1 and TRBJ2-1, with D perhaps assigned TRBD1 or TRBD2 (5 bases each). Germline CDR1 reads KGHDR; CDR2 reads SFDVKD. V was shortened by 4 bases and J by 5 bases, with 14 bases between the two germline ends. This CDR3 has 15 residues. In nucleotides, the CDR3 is TGTGCCACCAGTGACGGGGCAGACGTCCACAATGAGCAGTTCTTC. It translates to CATSDGADVHNEQFF.

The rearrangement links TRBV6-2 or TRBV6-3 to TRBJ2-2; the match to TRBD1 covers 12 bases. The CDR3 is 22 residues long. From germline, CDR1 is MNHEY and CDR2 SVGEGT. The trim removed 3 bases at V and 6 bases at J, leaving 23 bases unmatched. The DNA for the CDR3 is TGTGCCAGCAGTTATCAAGCCTTGCCGGGACAGGGGGCTTATGGGATCTCCGGGGAGCTGTTTTTT. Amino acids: CASSYQALPGQGAYGISGELFF.

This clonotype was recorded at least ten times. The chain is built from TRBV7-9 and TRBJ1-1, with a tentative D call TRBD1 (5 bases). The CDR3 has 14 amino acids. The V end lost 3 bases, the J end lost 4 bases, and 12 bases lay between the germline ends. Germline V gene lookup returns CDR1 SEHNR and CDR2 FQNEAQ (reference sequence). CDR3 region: CASSFGQGGTEAFF. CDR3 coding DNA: TGTGCCAGCAGCTTCGGTCAGGGAGGCACTGAAGCTTTCTTT.

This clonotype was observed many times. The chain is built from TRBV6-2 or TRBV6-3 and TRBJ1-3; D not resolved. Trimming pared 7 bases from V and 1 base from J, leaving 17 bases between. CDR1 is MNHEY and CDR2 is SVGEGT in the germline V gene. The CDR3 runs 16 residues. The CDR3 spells CASIKLLRDSGNTIYF. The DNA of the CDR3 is TGTGCCAGCATTAAACTCCTACGAGATTCTGGAAACACCATATATTTT.

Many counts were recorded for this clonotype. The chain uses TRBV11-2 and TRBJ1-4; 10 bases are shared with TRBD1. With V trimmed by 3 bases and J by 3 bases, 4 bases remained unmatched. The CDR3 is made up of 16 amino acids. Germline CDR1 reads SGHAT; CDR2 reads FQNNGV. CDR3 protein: CASSLTGGRSNEKLFF. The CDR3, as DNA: TGTGCCAGCAGCTTGACAGGGGGCCGATCTAATGAAAAACTGTTTTTT.

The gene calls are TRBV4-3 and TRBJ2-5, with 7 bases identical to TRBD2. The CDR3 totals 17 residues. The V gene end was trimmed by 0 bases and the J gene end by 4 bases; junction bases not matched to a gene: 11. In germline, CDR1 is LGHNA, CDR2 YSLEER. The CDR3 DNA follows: TGCGCCAGCAGCCAAGATTCCCAAGGACCGGGAGGAGAGACCCAGTACTTC. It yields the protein CASSQDSQGPGGETQYF.

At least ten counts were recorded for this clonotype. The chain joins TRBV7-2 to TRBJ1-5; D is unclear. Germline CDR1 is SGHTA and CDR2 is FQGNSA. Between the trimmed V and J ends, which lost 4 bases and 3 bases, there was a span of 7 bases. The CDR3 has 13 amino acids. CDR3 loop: CASSSLPNQPQHF. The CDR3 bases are TGTGCCAGCAGCTCACTCCCCAATCAGCCCCAGCATTTT.

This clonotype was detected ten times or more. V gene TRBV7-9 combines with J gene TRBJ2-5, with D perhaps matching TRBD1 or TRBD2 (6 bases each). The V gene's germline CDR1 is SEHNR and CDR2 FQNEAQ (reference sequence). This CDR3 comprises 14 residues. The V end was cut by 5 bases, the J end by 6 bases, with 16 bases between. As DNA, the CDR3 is TGTGCCAGCAGCGAAGAAGGGGGGCGAAAGACCCAGTACTTC. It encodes CASSEEGGRKTQYF.

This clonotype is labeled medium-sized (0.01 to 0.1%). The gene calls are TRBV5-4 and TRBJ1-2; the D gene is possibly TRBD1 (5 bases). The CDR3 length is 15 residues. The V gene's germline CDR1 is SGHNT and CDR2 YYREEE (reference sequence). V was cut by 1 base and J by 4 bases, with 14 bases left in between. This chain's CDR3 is CASSLPSSGIYGYTF. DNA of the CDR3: TGTGCCAGCAGCTTGCCAAGTTCAGGGATCTATGGCTACACCTTC.

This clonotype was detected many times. This CDR3 is CASRGANYGYTF. The CDR3 region has the DNA TGTGCCAGCAGGGGCGCTAACTATGGCTACACCTTC. The rearrangement joins TRBV12-3 or TRBV12-4 to TRBJ1-2; D unclear. V was pared by 6 bases and J by 0 bases, with 5 bases between. This CDR3 has 12 amino acids.

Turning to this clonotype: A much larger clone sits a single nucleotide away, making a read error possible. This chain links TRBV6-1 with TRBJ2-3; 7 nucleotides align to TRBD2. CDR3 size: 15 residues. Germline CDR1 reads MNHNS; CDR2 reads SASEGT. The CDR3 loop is CASSPGLVLPDTHYF. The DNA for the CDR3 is TGTGCCAGCAGCCCCGGACTAGTTCTCCCAGATACGCATTATTTT.

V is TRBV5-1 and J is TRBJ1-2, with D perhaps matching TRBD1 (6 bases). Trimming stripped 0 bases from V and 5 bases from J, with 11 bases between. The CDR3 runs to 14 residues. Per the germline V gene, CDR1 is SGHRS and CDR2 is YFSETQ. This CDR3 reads CASSLEGVEYGYTF. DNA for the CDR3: TGCGCCAGCAGCTTGGAGGGGGTGGAGTATGGCTACACCTTC. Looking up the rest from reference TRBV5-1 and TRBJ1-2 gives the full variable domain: KAGVTQTPRYLIKTRGQQVTLSCSPISGHRSVSWYQQTPGQGLQFLFEYFSETQRNKGNFPGRFSGRQFSNSRSEMNVSTLELGDSALYLCASSLEGVEYGYTFGSGTRLTVV.

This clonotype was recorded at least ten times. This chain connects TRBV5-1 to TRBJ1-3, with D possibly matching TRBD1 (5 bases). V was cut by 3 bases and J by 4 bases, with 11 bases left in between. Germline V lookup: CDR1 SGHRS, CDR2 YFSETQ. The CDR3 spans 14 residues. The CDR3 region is CASSSQGYGNTIYF. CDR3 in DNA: TGCGCCAGCAGCTCCCAGGGATACGGAAACACCATATATTTT. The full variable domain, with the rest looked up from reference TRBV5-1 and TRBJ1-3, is KAGVTQTPRYLIKTRGQQVTLSCSPISGHRSVSWYQQTPGQGLQFLFEYFSETQRNKGNFPGRFSGRQFSNSRSEMNVSTLELGDSALYLCASSSQGYGNTIYFGEGSWLTVV.

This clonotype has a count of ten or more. CDR3 protein: CASSQETGAFYEQYF. The DNA of the CDR3 is TGTGCCAGCAGCCAAGAAACGGGGGCGTTTTACGAGCAGTACTTC. This rearrangement joins TRBV3-1 to TRBJ2-7; D may correspond to TRBD1 or TRBD2 (6 bases each). Germline CDR1 is LGHDT and CDR2 is YNNKEL (reference sequence). CDR3 length: 15 amino acids. The V gene lost 0 bases and the J gene lost 4 bases, with 13 bases spanning the gap.

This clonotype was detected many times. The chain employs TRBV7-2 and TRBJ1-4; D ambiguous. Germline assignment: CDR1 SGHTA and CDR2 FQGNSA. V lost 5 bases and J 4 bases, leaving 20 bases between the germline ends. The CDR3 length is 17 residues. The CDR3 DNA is TGTGCCAGCAGCGGGATGAACATTCGGCAGATTAATGAAAAACTGTTTTTT. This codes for CASSGMNIRQINEKLFF.

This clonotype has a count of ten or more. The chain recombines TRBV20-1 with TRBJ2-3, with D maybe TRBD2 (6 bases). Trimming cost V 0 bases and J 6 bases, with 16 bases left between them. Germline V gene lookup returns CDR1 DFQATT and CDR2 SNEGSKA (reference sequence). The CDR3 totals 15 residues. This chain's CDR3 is CSARDRDLTRDTQYF. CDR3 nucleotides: TGCAGTGCTAGAGATCGGGACTTGACTCGGGATACGCAGTATTTT.

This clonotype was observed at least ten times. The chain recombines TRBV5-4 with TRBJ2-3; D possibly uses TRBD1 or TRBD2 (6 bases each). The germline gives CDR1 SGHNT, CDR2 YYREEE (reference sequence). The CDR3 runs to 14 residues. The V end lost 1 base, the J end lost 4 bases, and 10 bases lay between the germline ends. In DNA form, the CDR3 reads TGTGCCAGCAGCTTGCTGGGGGGCTCAGATACGCAGTATTTT. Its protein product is CASSLLGGSDTQYF.

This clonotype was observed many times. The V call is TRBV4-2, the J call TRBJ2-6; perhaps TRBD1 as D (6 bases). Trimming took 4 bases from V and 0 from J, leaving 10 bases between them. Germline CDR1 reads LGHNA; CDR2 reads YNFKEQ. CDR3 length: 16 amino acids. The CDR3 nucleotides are TGTGCCAGCAGCCCGGACAGAAACTCTGGGGCCAACGTCCTGACTTTC. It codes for CASSPDRNSGANVLTF.

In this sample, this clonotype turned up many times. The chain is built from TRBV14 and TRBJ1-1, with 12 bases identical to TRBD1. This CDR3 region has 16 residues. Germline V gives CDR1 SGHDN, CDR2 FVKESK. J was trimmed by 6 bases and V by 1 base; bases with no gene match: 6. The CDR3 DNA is TGTGCCAGCAGCCAAGTTGGGGACAGGGGGCGAGCTGAAGCTTTCTTT. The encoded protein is CASSQVGDRGRAEAFF.

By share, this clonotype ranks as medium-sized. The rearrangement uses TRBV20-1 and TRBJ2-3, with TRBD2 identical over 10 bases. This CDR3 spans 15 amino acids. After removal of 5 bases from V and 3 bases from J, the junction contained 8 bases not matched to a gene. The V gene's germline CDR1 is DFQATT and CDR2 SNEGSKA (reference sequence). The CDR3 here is CSAALAGAITDTQYF. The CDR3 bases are TGCAGTGCTGCCCTAGCGGGAGCGATAACAGATACGCAGTATTTT.

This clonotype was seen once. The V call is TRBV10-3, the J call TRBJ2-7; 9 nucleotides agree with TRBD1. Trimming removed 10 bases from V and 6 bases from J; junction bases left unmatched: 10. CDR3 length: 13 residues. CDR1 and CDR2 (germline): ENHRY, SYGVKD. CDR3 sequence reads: CASTWDREGEQYF. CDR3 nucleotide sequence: TGTGCCAGTACCTGGGACAGGGAGGGCGAGCAGTACTTC.

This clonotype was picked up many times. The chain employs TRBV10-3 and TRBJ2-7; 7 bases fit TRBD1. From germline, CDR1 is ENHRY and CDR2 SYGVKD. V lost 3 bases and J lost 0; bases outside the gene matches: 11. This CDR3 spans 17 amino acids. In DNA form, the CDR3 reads TGTGCCATCAGTGAATTCGAGGCTAGGGACAGCTCCTACGAGCAGTACTTC. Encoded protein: CAISEFEARDSSYEQYF.

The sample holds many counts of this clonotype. The CDR3 here is CASSRQTGGGYQPQHF. In DNA, the CDR3 is TGTGCCAGCAGTCGACAGACAGGGGGCGGTTATCAGCCCCAGCATTTT. The chain joins TRBV12-3 or TRBV12-4 to TRBJ1-5; 10 nucleotides match TRBD1. The CDR3 runs 16 residues. V shed 5 bases, J shed 5 bases, and the junction held 9 bases outside the gene matches.

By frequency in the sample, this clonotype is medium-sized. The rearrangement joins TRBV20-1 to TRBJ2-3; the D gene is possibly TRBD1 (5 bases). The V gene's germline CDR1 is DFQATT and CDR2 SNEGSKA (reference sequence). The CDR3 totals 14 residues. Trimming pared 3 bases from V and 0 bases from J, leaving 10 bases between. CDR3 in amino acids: CSASTTASTDTQYF. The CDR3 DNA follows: TGCAGTGCTAGTACGACAGCTAGCACAGATACGCAGTATTTT.

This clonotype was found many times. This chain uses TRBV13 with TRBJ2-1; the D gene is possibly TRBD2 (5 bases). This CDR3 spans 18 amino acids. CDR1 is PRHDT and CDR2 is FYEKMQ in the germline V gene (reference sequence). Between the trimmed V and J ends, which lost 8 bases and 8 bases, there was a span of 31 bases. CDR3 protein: CASLESTLEASFSDEQFF. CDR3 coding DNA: TGTGCCAGCCTCGAATCTACCTTGGAGGCCTCCTTTTCCGATGAGCAGTTCTTC.

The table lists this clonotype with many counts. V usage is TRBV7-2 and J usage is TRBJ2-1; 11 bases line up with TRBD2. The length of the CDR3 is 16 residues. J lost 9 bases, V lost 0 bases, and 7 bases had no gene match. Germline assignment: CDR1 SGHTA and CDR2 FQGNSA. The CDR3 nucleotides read TGTGCCAGCAGCTTAGCTTGGGTTAGCGGGAGGGGTGAGCAGTTCTTC. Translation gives CASSLAWVSGRGEQFF. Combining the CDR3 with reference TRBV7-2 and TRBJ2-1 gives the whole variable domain GAGVSQSPSNKVTEKGKDVELRCDPISGHTALYWYRQSLGQGLEFLIYFQGNSAPDKSGLPSDRFSAERTGGSVSTLTIQRTQQEDSAVYLCASSLAWVSGRGEQFFGPGTRLTVL.

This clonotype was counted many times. This CDR3 reads CAWTTLAVTDTQYF. The CDR3 DNA reads TGTGCCTGGACAACACTAGCGGTGACAGATACGCAGTATTTT. This chain uses TRBV30 with TRBJ2-3, with 8 positions matching TRBD2. Germline loops: CDR1 GTSNPN, CDR2 SVGIG (reference sequence). The CDR3 is 14 residues long. Unmatched junction bases numbered 6, after V lost 4 bases and J lost 3 bases.